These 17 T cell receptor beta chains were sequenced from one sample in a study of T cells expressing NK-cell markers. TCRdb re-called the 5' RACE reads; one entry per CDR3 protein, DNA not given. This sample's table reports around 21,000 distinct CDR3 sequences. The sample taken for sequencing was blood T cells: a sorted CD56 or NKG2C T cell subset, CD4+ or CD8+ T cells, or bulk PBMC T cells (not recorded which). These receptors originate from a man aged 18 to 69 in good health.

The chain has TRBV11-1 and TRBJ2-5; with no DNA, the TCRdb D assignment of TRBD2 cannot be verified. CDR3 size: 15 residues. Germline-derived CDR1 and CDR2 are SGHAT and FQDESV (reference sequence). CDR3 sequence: CASSQPGLGVETQYF.

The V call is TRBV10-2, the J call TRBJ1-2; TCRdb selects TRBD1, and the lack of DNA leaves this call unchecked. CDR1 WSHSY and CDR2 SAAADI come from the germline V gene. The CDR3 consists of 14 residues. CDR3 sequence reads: CASSALRQVDGYTF.

CDR3 in amino acids: CSARDPLQGATEAFF. The gene calls are TRBV20-1 and TRBJ1-1; TCRdb's assignment of TRBD1 cannot be checked, as there is no DNA. This CDR3 is 15 amino acids long. Germline V lookup: CDR1 DFQATT, CDR2 SNEGSKA (reference sequence).

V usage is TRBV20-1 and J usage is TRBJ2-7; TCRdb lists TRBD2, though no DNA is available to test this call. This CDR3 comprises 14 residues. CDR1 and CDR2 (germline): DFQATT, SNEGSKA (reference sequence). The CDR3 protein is CSAREAGGSYEQYF.

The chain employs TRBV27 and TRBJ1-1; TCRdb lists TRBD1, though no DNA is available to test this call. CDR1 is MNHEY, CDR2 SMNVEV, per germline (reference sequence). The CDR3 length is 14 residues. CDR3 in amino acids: CASSPWGLNTEAFF.

The CDR3 here is CSARDPLRVQETQYF. The chain employs TRBV20-1 and TRBJ2-5. This CDR3 is built from 15 residues. The germline CDR1 and CDR2 sequences are DFQATT and SNEGSKA (reference sequence).

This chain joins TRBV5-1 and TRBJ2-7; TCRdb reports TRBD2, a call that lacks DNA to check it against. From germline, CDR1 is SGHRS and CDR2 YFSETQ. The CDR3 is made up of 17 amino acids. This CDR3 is CASSLGVRLADTYEQYF.

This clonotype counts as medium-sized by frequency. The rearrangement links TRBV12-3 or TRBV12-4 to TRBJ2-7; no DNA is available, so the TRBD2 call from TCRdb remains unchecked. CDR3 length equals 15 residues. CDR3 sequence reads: CASSVGTSGSHKQYF.

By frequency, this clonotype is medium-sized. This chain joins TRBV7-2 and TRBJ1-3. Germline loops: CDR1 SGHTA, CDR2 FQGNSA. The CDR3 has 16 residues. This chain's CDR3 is CASRSGTDVSGNTIYF.

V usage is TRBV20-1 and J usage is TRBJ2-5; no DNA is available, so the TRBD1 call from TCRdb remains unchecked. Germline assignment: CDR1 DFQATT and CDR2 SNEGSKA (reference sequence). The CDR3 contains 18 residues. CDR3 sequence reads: CSALLGQGMKRGQETQYF.

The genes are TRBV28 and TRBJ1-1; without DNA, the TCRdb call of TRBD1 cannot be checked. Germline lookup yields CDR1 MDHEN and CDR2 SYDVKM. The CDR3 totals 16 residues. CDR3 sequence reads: CASSLYRDLMNTEAFF.

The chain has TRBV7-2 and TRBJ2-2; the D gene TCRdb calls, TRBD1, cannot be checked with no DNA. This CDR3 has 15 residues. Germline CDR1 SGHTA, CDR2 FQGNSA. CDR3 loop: CASSAAGGVAGELFF.

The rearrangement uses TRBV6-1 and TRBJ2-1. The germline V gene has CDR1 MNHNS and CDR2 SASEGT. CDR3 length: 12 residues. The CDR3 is CASSESFNEQFF.

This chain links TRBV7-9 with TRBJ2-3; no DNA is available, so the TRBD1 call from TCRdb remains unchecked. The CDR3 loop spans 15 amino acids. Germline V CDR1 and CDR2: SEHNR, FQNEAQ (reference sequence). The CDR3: CASSQQGGLGDTQYF.

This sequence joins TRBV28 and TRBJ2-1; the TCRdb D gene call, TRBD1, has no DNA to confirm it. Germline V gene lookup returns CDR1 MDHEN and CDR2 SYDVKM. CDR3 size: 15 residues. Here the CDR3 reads CASSSRTEAYNEQFF.

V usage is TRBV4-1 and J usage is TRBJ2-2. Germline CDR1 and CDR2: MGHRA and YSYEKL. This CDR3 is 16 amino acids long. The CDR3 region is CASSQLDVGNTGELFF.

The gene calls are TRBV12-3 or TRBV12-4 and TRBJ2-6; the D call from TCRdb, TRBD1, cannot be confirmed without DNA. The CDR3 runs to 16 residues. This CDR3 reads CASSLVGAKGANVLTF.